This passage covers 15 T cell receptor beta chains from one sample sequenced in a study of early T cells in non-severe SARS-CoV-2 infection. Each CDR3 protein gets one entry after TCRdb re-called the 5' RACE reads with MiXCR. The profile shows approximately 110,000 distinct CDR3 sequences, just under 15% of them singletons. Source material: whole blood. Receptor source: an adult who was a healthcare worker with PCR-confirmed SARS-CoV-2 infection or an uninfected control (not recorded which).

This chain connects TRBV2 to TRBJ2-3; 15 nucleotides align to TRBD2. The CDR3 spans 19 residues. Germline lookup yields CDR1 SNHLY and CDR2 FYNNEI. The V gene end was trimmed by 10 bases and the J gene end by 3 bases; junction bases not matched to a gene: 17. The CDR3 DNA reads TGTGCCACAGCACGTCTGGGACTAGCGGGGGGCCCTTCAACAGATACGCAGTATTTT. This codes for CATARLGLAGGPSTDTQYF.

V usage is TRBV12-3 or TRBV12-4 and J usage is TRBJ2-1, with 7 bases that match TRBD2. The CDR3 has 15 residues. The trim removed 6 bases at V and 4 bases at J, leaving 9 bases unmatched. The CDR3: CASSPGSSGYNEQFF. CDR3 sequence (DNA): TGTGCCAGCAGCCCCGGGAGTAGCGGGTACAATGAGCAGTTCTTC.

This clonotype appeared a single time. This chain connects TRBV18 to TRBJ1-1; no clear D. Trimming cost V 7 bases and J 3 bases, with 12 bases left between them. The CDR3 is made up of 13 amino acids. Per germline, CDR1 KGHSH and CDR2 LQKENI. CDR3 bases: TGTGCCAGCTTATTTGGAGAGGACACTGAAGCTTTCTTT. Translated: CASLFGEDTEAFF.

In its sample, this clonotype was seen many times. V and J are TRBV6-6 and TRBJ1-6, with TRBD1 matching over 7 bases. The CDR3 has 14 amino acids. The J segment lost 10 bases and the V segment lost 6 bases, leaving 9 bases of the junction unmatched. Per the germline V gene, CDR1 is MNHNY and CDR2 is SVGAGI (reference sequence). In DNA form, the CDR3 reads TGTGCCAGCAGACGATCGACAGGGCGGTCACCCCTCCACTTT. The encoded protein is CASRRSTGRSPLHF.

This chain joins TRBV6-6 and TRBJ2-2; tentative D call: TRBD2 (5 bases). V was clipped by 3 bases and J by 5 bases, with 13 bases between them. Germline V lookup: CDR1 MNHNY, CDR2 SVGAGI (reference sequence). This CDR3 has 15 amino acids. CDR3 in amino acids: CASSYETRGTGELFF. The DNA for the CDR3 is TGTGCCAGCAGTTATGAGACCCGGGGAACCGGGGAGCTGTTTTTT.

The J gene is TRBJ2-7, the V gene TRBV25-1; D may match TRBD1 or TRBD2 (6 bases each). Deletions cut 4 bases from V and 2 bases from J, with 12 bases between. The CDR3 length is 14 residues. Germline lookup yields CDR1 MGHDK and CDR2 SYGVNS. The CDR3 DNA reads TGTGCCAGCAGTGTCGAAAGGGGGGCCTACGAGCAGTACTTC. It specifies CASSVERGAYEQYF.

The chain recombines TRBV7-9 with TRBJ1-2, with a weak D call TRBD1 (5 bases). CDR3 size: 14 residues. V lost 4 bases, J lost 7 bases, and 16 bases lay in between. CDR1 SEHNR and CDR2 FQNEAQ come from the germline V gene (reference sequence). CDR3 coding DNA: TGTGCCAGCAGCTCGGCTGACAGTTTTCGTGGCTACACCTTC. This translates into CASSSADSFRGYTF.

V is TRBV5-6 and J is TRBJ2-5; 9 positions match TRBD2. Germline V CDR1 and CDR2: SGHDT, YYEEEE. Trimming removed 1 base from V and 0 bases from J; junction bases left unmatched: 7. There are 17 residues in the CDR3. The CDR3 reads CASSLSLAGYYQETQYF. CDR3 coding DNA: TGTGCCAGCAGCTTGAGCCTAGCGGGGTATTACCAAGAGACCCAGTACTTC. Full variable domain (remainder filled in from reference TRBV5-6 and TRBJ2-5): DAGVTQSPTHLIKTRGQQVTLRCSPKSGHDTVSWYQQALGQGPQFIFQYYEEEERQRGNFPDRFSGHQFPNYSSELNVNALLLGDSALYLCASSLSLAGYYQETQYFGPGTRLLVL.

There are a few counts of this clonotype. The chain is built from TRBV9 and TRBJ1-1; D gene unclear. CDR3 length: 13 amino acids. V was pared by 0 bases and J by 4 bases, with 7 bases between. Germline CDR1 is SGDLS and CDR2 is YYNGEE. The chain's CDR3 is CASSVAQFTEAFF. For the CDR3, the DNA is TGTGCCAGCAGCGTAGCGCAGTTCACTGAAGCTTTCTTT.

This clonotype was detected only a few times. The chain uses TRBV5-1 and TRBJ2-3, with D uncertain. CDR3 length equals 13 residues. The V end was cut by 0 bases, the J end by 2 bases, with 4 bases between. Germline V CDR1 and CDR2: SGHRS, YFSETQ. The CDR3 coding sequence is TGCGCCAGCAGCTTGGACCTCACAGATACGCAGTATTTT. Translating gives CASSLDLTDTQYF.

The chain employs TRBV20-1 and TRBJ2-5; 8 bases fit TRBD2. Germline CDR1 reads DFQATT; CDR2 reads SNEGSKA (reference sequence). The V segment lost 5 bases and the J segment 5 bases; nucleotides outside the gene matches: 4. The CDR3 extends over 12 amino acids. Here the CDR3 reads CSAGTSGETQYF. The CDR3 DNA follows: TGCAGTGCTGGCACTAGCGGCGAGACCCAGTACTTC.

The chain couples TRBV20-1 to TRBJ2-7; 9 nucleotides align to TRBD1. Germline CDR1 reads DFQATT; CDR2 reads SNEGSKA (reference sequence). The CDR3 runs 13 residues. V lost 3 bases to trimming and J lost 5 bases; unmatched junction nucleotides: 5. CDR3 DNA: TGCAGTGCTAGGGGGACAGGGCAAGACGAGCAGTACTTC. Its protein product is CSARGTGQDEQYF.

The chain combines TRBV15 with TRBJ1-1; TRBD1 agrees at 7 bases. Germline CDR1 reads LNHNV; CDR2 reads YYDKDF (reference sequence). The J segment lost 7 bases and the V segment lost 8 bases, leaving 13 bases of the junction unmatched. This CDR3 spans 14 amino acids. This CDR3 is CATRNRDREGEAFF. In DNA form, the CDR3 reads TGTGCCACCCGAAACCGAGACAGGGAGGGTGAAGCTTTCTTT.

The chain combines TRBV28 with TRBJ2-4; 8 bases fit TRBD2. J was trimmed by 8 bases and V by 8 bases; bases with no gene match: 8. In germline, CDR1 is MDHEN, CDR2 SYDVKM. The CDR3 runs to 13 residues. The CDR3 here is CASARSGGDIQYF. In nucleotides, the CDR3 is TGTGCCAGCGCCCGATCGGGGGGGGACATTCAGTACTTC.

The CDR3, as DNA: TGTGCCAGCCGAGGACAGGGATTTCAGCCCCAGCATTTT. This translates into CASRGQGFQPQHF. The chain has TRBV6-6 and TRBJ1-5; TRBD1 matches 8 bases. The germline CDR1 and CDR2 sequences are MNHNY and SVGAGI (reference sequence). The J segment lost 6 bases and the V segment lost 8 bases, leaving 6 bases of the junction unmatched. This CDR3 has 13 amino acids.